This T cell receptor (beta chain) comes out of a study of human T cells and chemical hapten exposure. Overall study findings and caveats: It was expanded TCRs that formed significantly more large CDR3 similarity clusters than controls did. TCRs exceeding 1 in 1000 frequency stayed unchanged with DPC sensitization.

This clonotype was recorded at least ten times. Its antigen is still unknown. One entry per CDR3 protein results from TCRdb running MiXCR on the RACE reads. The profile covers roughly 80,000 distinct CDR3 sequences, with around 10% appearing a single time and roughly 4.2% taken by the ten largest. Regarding time point: patch test 1, 2 weeks after DPC sensitization. Treatment denoted: therapeutic diphenylcyclopropenone sensitization with weekly scalp DPC. The CDR3 covers 16 residues. The germline V gene encodes CDR1 MDHEN and CDR2 SYDVKM. The ends lost 7 bases at V and 8 bases at J; junction bases unmatched: 19.

The chain has TRBV28 and TRBJ1-2, with 7 bases matching TRBD1. The source is a woman between 45 and 60 years old with alopecia areata. Some clones in this sample may be carry-over from other donors' samples. The sequencing here drew on whole blood, taken in connection with sensitization to the hapten diphenylcyclopropenone (DPC). The CDR3: CASTSLGTENIRGYTF. The DNA for the CDR3 is TGTGCCAGCACCTCCCTGGGGACAGAGAACATTCGGGGCTACACCTTC.